This TCR beta chain was retrieved from a study of blood T cell repertoires in COVID-19 (dated by TCRdb to about 2020). General notes on the study: Samples from collaborators originated in the United States, Italy and Spain and spanned both the acute and convalescent phases of COVID-19. The prospective study material was composed of cDNA or gDNA derived from T cells, B-cell-depleted T cells, or PBMCs. The dataset comprised deeply sampled blood TCRbeta repertoires from subjects exposed to, actively infected with, or recovered from COVID-19. The repertoires were made available in a free public database intended to serve as a resource for research on the immune response to SARS-CoV-2. Samples came from the ongoing ImmuneRACE study (first 160 participants) plus 1,254 subjects from 6 global collaborators. Nearly every sample came with metadata listing a de-identified subject ID, COVID-19 status, age in years and sex. HLA class I and class II types, where available, came from metadata supplied by the sample provider rather than from assay-based typing. Study-wide findings and limitations: How much clinical and demographic metadata was included differed by source and by participant, and the metadata was provided uncurated.

As for this clone: There is no known antigen for this receptor. A junction boundary mismatches the germline segment, possibly from a read error.

TCRbeta CDR3 regions were amplified from genomic DNA by means of the immunoSEQ Assay, a bias-controlled multiplex PCR. The study's processing was this. The number of nucleated cells in each sample was estimated by amplification of reference gene primers within the assay. To quantify the absolute abundance of each unique TCRbeta CDR3 rearrangement, sequence reads were collapsed and filtered. For each sample, productive Simpson clonality was calculated as the square root of Simpson's diversity index across productive rearrangements. TCRdb took over this immuneACCESS table, retaining in-frame rearrangements with V and J assigned. Such tables are incomplete; in checked studies, under half of the missing clones stem from an unresolved V gene, and the remainder is unexplained. V and J calls and clone size are copied from that table; D and trimming were computed from the DNA. The sample contains over 200,000 clones, approximately 82% of them found a single time. The ten largest make up about 2.1% of the sample.

Including cysteine and phenylalanine, the CDR3 has 15 amino acids. Here the CDR3 DNA is all that survives: 45 bases in frame from base 1. The germline V gene yields SGHAT for CDR1 and FQNNGV for CDR2. A second Seattle source provided samples from volunteer blood donors who had recovered from COVID-19. Collaborating institutions collected whole blood in K2EDTA tubes following their own protocols. For TCRbeta analysis, collaborators shipped samples in one of three forms: frozen whole blood, isolated PBMCs, or DNA extracted from either of those sample types. The rearrangement combines TRBV11-2 with TRBJ2-1; matching of 5 bases hints at TRBD1 as the D gene. The origin of this receptor is a man aged 35 to 55 who had recovered from COVID-19. The material sequenced was peripheral blood. The nucleotides read TGTGCCAGCAGCCTAGATCGACAGAACTACAATGAGCAGTTCTTC. Translated, it gives CASSLDRQNYNEQFF.